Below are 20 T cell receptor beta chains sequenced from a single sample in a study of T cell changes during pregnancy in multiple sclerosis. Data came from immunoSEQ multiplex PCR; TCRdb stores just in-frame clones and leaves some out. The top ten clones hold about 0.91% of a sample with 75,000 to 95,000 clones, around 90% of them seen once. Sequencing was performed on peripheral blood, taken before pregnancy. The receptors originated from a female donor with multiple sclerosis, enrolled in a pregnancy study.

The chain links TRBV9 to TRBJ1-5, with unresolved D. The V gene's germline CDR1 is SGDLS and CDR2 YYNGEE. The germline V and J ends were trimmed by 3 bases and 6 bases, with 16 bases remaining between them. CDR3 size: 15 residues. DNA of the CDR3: TGTGCCAGCAGCGGGGCGGGGTCGGAGGGTCAGCCCCAGCATTTT. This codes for CASSGAGSEGQPQHF.

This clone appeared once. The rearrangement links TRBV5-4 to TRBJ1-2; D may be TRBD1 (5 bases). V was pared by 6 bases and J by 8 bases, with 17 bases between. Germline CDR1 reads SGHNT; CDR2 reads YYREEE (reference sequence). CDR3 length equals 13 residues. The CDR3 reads CASTVWGVRGYTF. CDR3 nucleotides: TGTGCCAGCACCGTATGGGGGGTGCGGGGCTACACCTTC.

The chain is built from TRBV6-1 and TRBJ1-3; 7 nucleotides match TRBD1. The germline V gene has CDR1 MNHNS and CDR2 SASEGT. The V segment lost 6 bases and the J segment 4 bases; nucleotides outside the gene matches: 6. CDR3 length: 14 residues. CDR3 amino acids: CASSSRGTGNTIYF. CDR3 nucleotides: TGTGCCAGCAGCTCCAGGGGGACCGGAAACACCATATATTTT.

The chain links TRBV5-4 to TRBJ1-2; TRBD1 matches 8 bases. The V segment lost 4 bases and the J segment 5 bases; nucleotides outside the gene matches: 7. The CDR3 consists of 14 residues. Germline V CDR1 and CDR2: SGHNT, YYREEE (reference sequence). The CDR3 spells CASSPRQGRYGYTF. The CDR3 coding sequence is TGTGCCAGCAGCCCCCGACAGGGGAGGTATGGCTACACCTTC.

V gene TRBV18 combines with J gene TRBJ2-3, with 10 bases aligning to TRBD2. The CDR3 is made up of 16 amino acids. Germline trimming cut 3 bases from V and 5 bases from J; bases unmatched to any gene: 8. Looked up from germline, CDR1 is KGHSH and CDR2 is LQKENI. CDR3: CASSPWASGGGDTQYF. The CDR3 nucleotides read TGTGCCAGCTCACCCTGGGCTAGCGGGGGCGGAGATACGCAGTATTTT.

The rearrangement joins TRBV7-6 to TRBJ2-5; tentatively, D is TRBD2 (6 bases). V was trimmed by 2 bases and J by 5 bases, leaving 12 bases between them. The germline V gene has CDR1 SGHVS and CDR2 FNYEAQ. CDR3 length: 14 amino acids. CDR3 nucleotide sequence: TGTGCCAGCAGCTTAAGCGGAGGGGATGAGACCCAGTACTTC. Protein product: CASSLSGGDETQYF.

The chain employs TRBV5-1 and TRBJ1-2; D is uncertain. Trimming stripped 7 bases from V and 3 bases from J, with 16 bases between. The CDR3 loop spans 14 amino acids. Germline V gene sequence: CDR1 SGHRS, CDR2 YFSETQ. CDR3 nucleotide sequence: TGCGCCAGCCGGACCGGGAGCGGCGACTATGGCTACACCTTC. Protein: CASRTGSGDYGYTF.

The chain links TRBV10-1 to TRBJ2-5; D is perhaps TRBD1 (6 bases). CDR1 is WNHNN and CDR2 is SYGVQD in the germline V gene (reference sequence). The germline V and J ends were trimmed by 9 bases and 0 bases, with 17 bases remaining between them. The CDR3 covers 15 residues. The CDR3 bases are TGCGCCAGAAACCGGGCAGGGGTTGACCAAGAGACCCAGTACTTC. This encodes CARNRAGVDQETQYF.

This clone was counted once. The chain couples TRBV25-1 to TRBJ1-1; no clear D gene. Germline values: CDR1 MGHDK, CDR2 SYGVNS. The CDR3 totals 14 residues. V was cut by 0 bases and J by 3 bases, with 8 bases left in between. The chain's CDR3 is CASSEYGGYTEAFF. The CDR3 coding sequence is TGTGCCAGCAGTGAATACGGCGGGTACACTGAAGCTTTCTTT.

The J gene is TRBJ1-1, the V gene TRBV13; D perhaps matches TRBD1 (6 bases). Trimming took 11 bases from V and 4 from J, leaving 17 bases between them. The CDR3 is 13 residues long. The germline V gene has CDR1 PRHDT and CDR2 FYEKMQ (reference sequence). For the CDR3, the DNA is TGTGCCCACAATAGGGGGGGCGGCACTGAAGCTTTCTTT. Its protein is CAHNRGGGTEAFF.

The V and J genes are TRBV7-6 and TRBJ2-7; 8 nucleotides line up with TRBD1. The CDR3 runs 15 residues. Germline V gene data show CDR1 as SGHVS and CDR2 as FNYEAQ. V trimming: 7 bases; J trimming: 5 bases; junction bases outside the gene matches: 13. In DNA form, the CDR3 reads TGTGCCAGCACCCGAACAGGGGGTGGCCTGGACGAGCAGTACTTC. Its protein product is CASTRTGGGLDEQYF. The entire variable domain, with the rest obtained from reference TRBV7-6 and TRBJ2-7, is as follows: GAGVSQSPRYKVTKRGQDVALRCDPISGHVSLYWYRQALGQGPEFLTYFNYEAQQDKSGLPNDRFSAERPEGSISTLTIQRTEQRDSAMYRCASTRTGGGLDEQYFGPGTRLTVT.

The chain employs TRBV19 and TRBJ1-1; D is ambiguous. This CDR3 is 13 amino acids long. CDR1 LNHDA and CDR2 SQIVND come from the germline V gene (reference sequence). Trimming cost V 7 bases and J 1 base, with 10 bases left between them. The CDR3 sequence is CASNPWANTEAFF. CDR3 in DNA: TGTGCCAGTAACCCATGGGCGAACACTGAAGCTTTCTTT.

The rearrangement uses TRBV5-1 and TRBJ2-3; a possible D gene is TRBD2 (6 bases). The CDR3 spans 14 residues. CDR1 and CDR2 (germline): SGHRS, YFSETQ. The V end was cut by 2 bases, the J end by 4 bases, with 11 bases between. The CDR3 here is CASSLGTDSDTQYF. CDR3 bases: TGCGCCAGCAGCTTAGGGACTGACTCAGATACGCAGTATTTT.

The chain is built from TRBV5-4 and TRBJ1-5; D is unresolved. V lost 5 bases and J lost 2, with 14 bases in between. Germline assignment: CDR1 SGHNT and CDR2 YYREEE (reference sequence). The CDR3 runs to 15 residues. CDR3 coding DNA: TGTGCCAGCAGAGAAGAACCCCCGGGCAATCAGCCCCAGCATTTT. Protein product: CASREEPPGNQPQHF.

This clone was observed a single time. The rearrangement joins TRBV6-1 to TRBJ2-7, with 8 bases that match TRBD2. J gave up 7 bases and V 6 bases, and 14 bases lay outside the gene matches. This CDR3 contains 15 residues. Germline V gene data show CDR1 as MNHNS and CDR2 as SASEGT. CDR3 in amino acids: CASREGGSAGGEQYF. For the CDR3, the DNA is TGTGCCAGCAGGGAGGGGGGATCTGCGGGAGGAGAGCAGTACTTC.

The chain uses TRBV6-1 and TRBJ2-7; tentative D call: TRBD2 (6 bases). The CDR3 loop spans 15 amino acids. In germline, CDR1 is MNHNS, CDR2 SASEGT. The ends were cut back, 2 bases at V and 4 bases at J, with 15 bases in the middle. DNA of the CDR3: TGTGCCAGCAGTGAACCTGCCGGGAGCTGGTACGAGCAGTACTTC. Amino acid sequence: CASSEPAGSWYEQYF.

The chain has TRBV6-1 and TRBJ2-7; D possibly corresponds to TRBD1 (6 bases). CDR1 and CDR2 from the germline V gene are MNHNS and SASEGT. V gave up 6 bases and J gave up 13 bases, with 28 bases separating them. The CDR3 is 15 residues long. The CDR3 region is CASRENSGTFPVCYF. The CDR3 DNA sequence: TGTGCCAGCAGGGAAAACTCCGGGACATTCCCTGTATGTTACTTC.

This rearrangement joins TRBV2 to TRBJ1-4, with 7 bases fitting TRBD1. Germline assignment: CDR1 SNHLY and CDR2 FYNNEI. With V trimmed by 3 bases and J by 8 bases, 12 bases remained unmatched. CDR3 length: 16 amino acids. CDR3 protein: CASSDLINRGREKLFF. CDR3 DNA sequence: TGTGCCAGCAGTGACCTTATTAACAGGGGACGGGAAAAACTGTTTTTT.

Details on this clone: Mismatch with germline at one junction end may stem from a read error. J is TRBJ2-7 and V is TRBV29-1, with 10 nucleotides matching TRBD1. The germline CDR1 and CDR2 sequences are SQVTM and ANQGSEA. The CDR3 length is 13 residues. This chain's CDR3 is CSVEGDRGHEQYF. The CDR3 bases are TGCAGCGTCGAAGGTGACAGGGGGCACGAGCAGTACTTC.

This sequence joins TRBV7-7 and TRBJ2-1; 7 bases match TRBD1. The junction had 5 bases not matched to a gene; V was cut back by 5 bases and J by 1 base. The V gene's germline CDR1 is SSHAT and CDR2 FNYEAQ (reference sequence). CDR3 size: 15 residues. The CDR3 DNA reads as TGTGCCAGCAGCGCCGACAGGGTTTCCTACAATGAGCAGTTCTTC. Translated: CASSADRVSYNEQFF.